The rows below give T cell receptor beta chains drawn from one sample of a study of regulatory and conventional T cells in RAG deficiency. Clones were sequenced by immunoSEQ multiplex PCR, and TCRdb holds only the in-frame ones, with some missing. Of about 12,000 clones listed, approximately 94% are singletons. The sample also formed part of further work on regulatory T cells.

Sample: CD127- CD25+ CD4+ Tregs sorted from blood. These receptors all stem from a human donor in good health. Both conserved end residues are part of each CDR3. The D gene is left open where the match is weak. Only part of the rows carry a size: once, few, many, or a class if the clone is expanded.

V	D	length	size	J	DNA	CDR3
TRBV9	TRBD2	15	NA	TRBJ2-5	TGTGCCAGCAGCCCCCGGACTAGCGGGGGTGAGACCCAGTACTTC	CASSPRTSGGETQYF
TRBV27	TRBD2	18	NA	TRBJ2-2	TGTGCCAGCAGTTTACTAGCGGGGTTCGGCCGTGGCACCGGGGAGCTGTTTTTT	CASSLLAGFGRGTGELFF
TRBV5-1	TRBD1	12	NA	TRBJ1-4	TGCGCCAGCAGCTTGAGGGGGCGGAAACTGTTTTTT	CASSLRGRKLFF
TRBV11-2	NA	15	once	TRBJ2-7	TGTGCCAGCAGCAAAACGATGGACAGCACCTACGAGCAGTACTTC	CASSKTMDSTYEQYF
TRBV5-1	TRBD1	14	NA	TRBJ1-2	TGCGCCAGCAGCTTGGGACAGGGGAACTATGGCTACACCTTC	CASSLGQGNYGYTF
TRBV6-5	NA	13	NA	TRBJ1-2	TGTGCCAGCAGCCTCCGAGGAGGGAGAGGCTACACCTTC	CASSLRGGRGYTF
TRBV7-3	NA	13	NA	TRBJ1-2	TGTGCCAGCAGCTTCGACAGGTTTTATGGCTACACCTTC	CASSFDRFYGYTF
TRBV19	NA	14	NA	TRBJ2-3	TGTGCCAGTACCACAGGGATAGCCACAGATACGCAGTATTTT	CASTTGIATDTQYF
TRBV4-1	TRBD2	18	NA	TRBJ2-4	TGCGCCAGCAGCCAAGACGGGCTAGCGGGGGAAGCCAAAAACATTCAGTACTTC	CASSQDGLAGEAKNIQYF
TRBV2	TRBD1	16	few	TRBJ1-4	TGTGCCAGCAGCCACAAGCCGGCGGGACAGCGTGGAAAACTGTTTTTT	CASSHKPAGQRGKLFF
TRBV7-3	TRBD2	13	NA	TRBJ2-7	TGTGCCAGCAGCCCGCGGGGGGGCTACGAGCAGTACTTC	CASSPRGGYEQYF
TRBV5-1	TRBD1	14	once	TRBJ1-1	TGCGCCAGCAGCGCTCGACAGGGGAACACTGAAGCTTTCTTT	CASSARQGNTEAFF
TRBV10-3	TRBD1	13	once	TRBJ2-3	TGTGCCACTAAGACAGGGGGCGCAGATACGCAGTATTTT	CATKTGGADTQYF
TRBV30	NA	14	NA	TRBJ1-2	TGTGCCTGGAGTGTGGCAGGGGATAACTATGGCTACACCTTC	CAWSVAGDNYGYTF
TRBV2	NA	11	NA	TRBJ1-1	TGTGCCAGCAGTGTTAAAACTGAAGCTTTCTTT	CASSVKTEAFF
TRBV10-3	NA	13	NA	TRBJ2-2	TGTGCCATCAGTGAGGCCGGGACCGGGGAGCTGTTTTTT	CAISEAGTGELFF
TRBV7-3	NA	15	NA	TRBJ2-3	TGTGCCAGCAGCCCGACCGGAGTACCCACAGATACGCAGTATTTT	CASSPTGVPTDTQYF
TRBV5-6	TRBD1	16	NA	TRBJ1-1	TGTGCCAGCAGCCCCCGGGACAGGACCACGAACACTGAAGCTTTCTTT	CASSPRDRTTNTEAFF
TRBV6-5	NA	16	NA	TRBJ2-1	TGTGCCAGCAGTTACTCGGGCTCCGGCTCCTACAATGAGCAGTTCTTC	CASSYSGSGSYNEQFF
TRBV25-1	TRBD1	14	NA	TRBJ1-6	TGTGCCAGCAGACAGGGGGCGTATAATTCACCCCTCCACTTT	CASRQGAYNSPLHF
TRBV6-6	TRBD1	14	NA	TRBJ2-1	TGTGCCAGCAGTTACTCGACAGGGTACAATGAGCAGTTCTTC	CASSYSTGYNEQFF
TRBV5-1	TRBD1	14	NA	TRBJ2-7	TGCGCCAGCAGCTTCCGGGACAGGGTCCACGAGCAGTACTTC	CASSFRDRVHEQYF
TRBV19	TRBD1	15	few	TRBJ1-3	TGTGCCAGTAGTCGACAGGGTGACTCTGGAAACACCATATATTTT	CASSRQGDSGNTIYF
TRBV19	NA	13	NA	TRBJ2-3	TGTGCCAGTCGCTCACGGAGCACAGATACGCAGTATTTT	CASRSRSTDTQYF
TRBV28	TRBD2	15	once	TRBJ2-3	TGTGCCAGCAGTTTAGCGGGGGACTACACAGATACGCAGTATTTT	CASSLAGDYTDTQYF
TRBV2	NA	16	NA	TRBJ1-6	TGTGCCAGCAGTCCCCCAGAAAGGGGAGGAAATTCACCCCTCCACTTT	CASSPPERGGNSPLHF
TRBV18	TRBD2	17	NA	TRBJ2-7	TGTGCCAGCTCACCACCGTTTCCAACGGGGGGTCGGTACGAGCAGTACTTC	CASSPPFPTGGRYEQYF
TRBV19	NA	12	NA	TRBJ1-2	TGTGCCAGCCAAGGGGCGAACTATGGCTACACCTTC	CASQGANYGYTF
TRBV19	NA	13	once	TRBJ1-4	TGTGCCAGTAGGAACACCCTCGGGGAAAAACTGTTTTTT	CASRNTLGEKLFF
TRBV7-9	TRBD2	16	NA	TRBJ2-7	TGTGCCAGCAGCTTAGGGGTAGCGGGGGTGGCCTACGAGCAGTACTTC	CASSLGVAGVAYEQYF
TRBV29-1	NA	12	once	TRBJ1-2	TGCAGCTTGGGAGACCTGGGCTATGGCTACACCTTC	CSLGDLGYGYTF
TRBV5-1	NA	18	NA	TRBJ1-1	TGCGCCAGCAGACCTGCGATGGGCTACAGGGTGGGGAACACTGAAGCTTTCTTT	CASRPAMGYRVGNTEAFF
TRBV7-9	NA	17	NA	TRBJ2-7	TGTGCCAGCAGCCCTAAGGGCTGGACACCTTTTTCCTACGAGCAGTACTTC	CASSPKGWTPFSYEQYF
TRBV10-2	TRBD2	15	NA	TRBJ2-2	TGCGCCAGCCGGTTAGCGGGGGGGCGGTCCGGGGAGCTGTTTTTT	CASRLAGGRSGELFF
TRBV27	TRBD1	13	NA	TRBJ1-2	TGTGCCAGCAGTTCATGGCAGGGGGAGGGCTACACCTTC	CASSSWQGEGYTF
TRBV5-1	TRBD1	14	NA	TRBJ1-6	TGCGCCAGCAGCTACGGACAGGGTAATTCACCCCTCCACTTT	CASSYGQGNSPLHF
TRBV6-5	TRBD1	15	NA	TRBJ1-6	TGTGCCAGCAGTAAACGGACAGGGGTAGAATCACCCCTCCACTTT	CASSKRTGVESPLHF
TRBV5-1	TRBD1	16	few	TRBJ1-6	TGCGCCAGCAGCACCTTTACGGGACAGAGACATTCACCCCTCCACTTT	CASSTFTGQRHSPLHF
TRBV5-1	NA	11	NA	TRBJ1-2	TGCGCCAGCAGATCGGGGGAAGGCTACACCTTC	CASRSGEGYTF
TRBV11-2	NA	14	NA	TRBJ1-4	TGTGCCAGCAGCTTAGGGGCCCCTAATGAAAAACTGTTTTTT	CASSLGAPNEKLFF
TRBV7-9	TRBD2	16	NA	TRBJ2-2	TGTGCCAGCAGCCCAGTAGCGGGGGCGAACACCGGGGAGCTGTTTTTT	CASSPVAGANTGELFF
TRBV9	TRBD1	15	NA	TRBJ2-7	TGTGCCAGCAGCCCGAGGGACAGGGGAACTAACGAGCAGTACTTC	CASSPRDRGTNEQYF
TRBV2	TRBD2	16	NA	TRBJ2-5	TGTGCCAGCAGTGACTTCCGTGGCGGGGGGGGAGAGACCCAGTACTTC	CASSDFRGGGGETQYF